This T cell receptor (beta chain) appears in the sequencing data of a study of T cell therapy after organ transplantation. Looking at the study overall: Long-term post-therapy samples: blood collected 20 to 29 weeks after completing therapy.

Produced via immunoSEQ multiplex PCR; TCRdb's table is partial and in-frame only. This sample has approximately 3,500 clones, with 69% found just once. To note about this clone: The antigen remains unidentified.

The CDR3 extends over 13 amino acids. Germline-derived CDR1 and CDR2 are KGHSH and LQKENI. Deletions cut 3 bases from V and 0 bases from J, with 0 bases between. Time point described: 20-29 weeks after completion of therapy. The receptor's source is a human patient who had received a solid organ transplant and had CMV disease. Some of the T cells may derive from the graft donor. This chain connects TRBV18 to TRBJ2-6; no clear D gene. The sequences come from CD8+ T cells from blood, collected after autologous CMV-specific T cell therapy. CDR3 nucleotide sequence: TGTGCCAGCTCACCCTCTGGGGCCAACGTCCTGACTTTC. Translated: CASSPSGANVLTF.